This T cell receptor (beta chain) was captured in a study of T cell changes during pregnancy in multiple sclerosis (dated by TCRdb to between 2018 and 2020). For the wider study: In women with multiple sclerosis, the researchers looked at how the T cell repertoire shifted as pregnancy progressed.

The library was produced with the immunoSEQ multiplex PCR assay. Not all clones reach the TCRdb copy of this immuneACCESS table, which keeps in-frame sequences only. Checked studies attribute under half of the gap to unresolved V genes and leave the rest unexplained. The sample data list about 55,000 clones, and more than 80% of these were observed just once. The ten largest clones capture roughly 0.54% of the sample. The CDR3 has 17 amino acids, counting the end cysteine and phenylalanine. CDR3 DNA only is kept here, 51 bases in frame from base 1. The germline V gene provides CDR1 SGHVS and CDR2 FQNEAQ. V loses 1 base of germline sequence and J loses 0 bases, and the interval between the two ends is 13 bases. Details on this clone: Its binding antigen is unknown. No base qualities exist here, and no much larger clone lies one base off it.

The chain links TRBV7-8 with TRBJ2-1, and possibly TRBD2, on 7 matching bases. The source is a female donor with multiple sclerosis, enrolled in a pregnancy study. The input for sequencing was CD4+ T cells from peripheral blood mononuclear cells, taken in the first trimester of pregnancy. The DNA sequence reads TGTGCCAGCAGCTTAGTTAGGGGGGGGAGCTCCTACAATGAGCAGTTCTTC. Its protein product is CASSLVRGGSSYNEQFF.